These 14 T cell receptor beta chains came from one sample sequenced in a study of T-cell memory formation after mild COVID-19. In TCRdb, the 5' RACE reads were re-called with MiXCR into one record per CDR3 protein. The profile shows hundreds of thousands of distinct CDR3 sequences, roughly 18% of them singletons. The sequenced sample consisted of PBMCs or a T cell subset sorted from them (not recorded which). Receptors originate from a man aged 18 to 30 who had mild COVID-19 (a few samples of this study predate the infection). Cell type and time point are not known.

This clonotype was seen a handful of times. CDR3 in amino acids: CASSFGGPQHF. The CDR3 coding sequence is TGTGCCAGCAGTTTCGGAGGGCCCCAGCATTTT. The chain is built from TRBV12-3 or TRBV12-4 and TRBJ1-5; D call uncertain. This CDR3 has 11 amino acids. Trimming left V 3 bases short and J 9 bases short, with 6 bases between.

V and J are TRBV5-6 and TRBJ1-1, with TRBD1 matching 7 bases. The CDR3 runs 12 residues. Germline lookup yields CDR1 SGHDT and CDR2 YYEEEE. The junction had 0 bases not matched to a gene; V was cut back by 6 bases and J by 1 base. In nucleotides, the CDR3 is TGTGCCAGCAAGGGGGCGAACACTGAAGCTTTCTTT. It is translated as CASKGANTEAFF.

The chain has TRBV21-1 and TRBJ1-5; TRBD1, the D gene given by the table, was not confirmed from the DNA. TRBV21-1 is assigned pseudogene status. There are 13 residues in the CDR3. This CDR3 is CASSKRGHQPQHF. DNA for the CDR3: TGTGCCAGCAGCAAAAGGGGTCATCAGCCCCAGCATTTT.

This chain connects TRBV6-5 to TRBJ2-5, with 11 bases lining up with TRBD1. The CDR3 covers 13 residues. J was trimmed by 9 bases and V by 5 bases; bases with no gene match: 5. From germline, CDR1 is MNHEY and CDR2 SVGAGI. Here the CDR3 DNA reads TGTGCCAGCAGTCGGGACAGGGGGGAGGCCCAGTACTTC. Amino acids: CASSRDRGEAQYF.

The chain is built from TRBV27 and TRBJ1-5, with 7 bases aligning to TRBD1. The junction had 5 bases not matched to a gene; V was cut back by 6 bases and J by 0 bases. This CDR3 spans 15 amino acids. Germline CDR1 reads MNHEY; CDR2 reads SMNVEV (reference sequence). The chain's CDR3 is CASSRDRVSNQPQHF. The CDR3 DNA follows: TGTGCCAGCAGCCGAGACAGGGTTAGCAATCAGCCCCAGCATTTT.

The V and J genes are TRBV7-3 and TRBJ2-7; D call uncertain. V was pared by 5 bases and J by 0 bases, with 11 bases between. This CDR3 is built from 14 residues. Germline V gene lookup returns CDR1 SGHTA and CDR2 FQGTGA. The CDR3, as DNA: TGTGCCAGCAGCCCGCGAGAGGCCTCCTACGAGCAGTACTTC. Translated, it gives CASSPREASYEQYF.

In its sample, this clonotype was seen many times. The chain is built from TRBV9 and TRBJ1-2; unclear D gene. Germline CDR1 reads SGDLS; CDR2 reads YYNGEE. V lost 0 bases and J lost 7, with 16 bases in between. There are 15 residues in the CDR3. CDR3 in DNA: TGTGCCAGCAGCGTAGGGGGTCCGATCGAGGGTGGCTACACCTTC. Translating gives CASSVGGPIEGGYTF.

This clonotype showed up just a few times. The V gene is TRBV6-6, the J gene TRBJ2-3; D not certain. Trimming took off 6 bases at V and 5 bases at J, with 12 bases between the two ends. Germline V gives CDR1 MNHNY, CDR2 SVGAGI (reference sequence). This CDR3 is built from 13 residues. CDR3 amino acids: CASSRARLDTQYF. As DNA, the CDR3 is TGTGCCAGCAGCCGGGCTAGACTAGATACGCAGTATTTT.

This clonotype was observed a single time. The chain uses TRBV24-1 and TRBJ2-3; perhaps TRBD1 as D (6 bases). Trimming took 4 bases from V and 1 from J, leaving 8 bases between them. The CDR3 length is 14 residues. Looked up from germline, CDR1 is KGHDR and CDR2 is SFDVKD. CDR3 nucleotide sequence: TGTGCCACCAGTGACCGGACAGGCACAGATACGCAGTATTTT. Protein product: CATSDRTGTDTQYF.

Points on this clonotype: This may be a read error, as it is one base from a much larger clone. This rearrangement joins TRBV7-9 to TRBJ2-5; no clear D gene. Germline assignment: CDR1 SEHNR and CDR2 FQNEAQ (reference sequence). CDR3 size: 13 residues. CDR3 DNA sequence: TGTGACAGCCCACGCCCTAGTGAAGAGACCCAGTACTTC. Protein sequence: CDSPRPSEETQYF.

The chain joins TRBV20-1 to TRBJ2-1; possible D gene TRBD2, 6 bases. The V end was cut by 1 base, the J end by 2 bases, with 18 bases between. CDR1 is DFQATT and CDR2 is SNEGSKA in the germline V gene (reference sequence). The CDR3 length is 17 residues. CDR3: CSARVAPGSAAYNEQFF. The CDR3 DNA follows: TGCAGTGCTAGAGTGGCCCCCGGGAGCGCGGCCTACAATGAGCAGTTCTTC.

This clonotype was picked up a small number of times. The chain joins TRBV7-2 to TRBJ1-1; D is ambiguous. Trimming removed 5 bases at V and 5 bases at J, with 12 bases between. Per germline, CDR1 SGHTA and CDR2 FQGNSA. The CDR3 runs to 13 residues. The CDR3 DNA is TGTGCCAGCAGCCTCAACGGGAGAACTGAAGCTTTCTTT. Amino acid sequence: CASSLNGRTEAFF.

This clonotype was recorded a few times. V usage is TRBV4-2 and J usage is TRBJ2-1; TRBD2 matches at 11 bases. The V gene end was trimmed by 5 bases and the J gene end by 4 bases; junction bases not matched to a gene: 10. Germline V CDR1 and CDR2: LGHNA, YNFKEQ. The CDR3 covers 17 residues. The CDR3 loop is CASSAYSGGDTYNEQFF. As DNA, the CDR3 is TGTGCCAGCAGCGCATATAGCGGGGGGGACACTTACAATGAGCAGTTCTTC.

This clonotype came up a few times. This chain joins TRBV7-2 and TRBJ2-2; D remains ambiguous. This CDR3 contains 14 residues. Trimming took 2 bases from V and 7 from J, leaving 11 bases between them. CDR1 is SGHTA and CDR2 is FQGNSA in the germline V gene. The DNA of the CDR3 is TGTGCCAGCAGCTTATACACCCTCGGCGGGGAGCTGTTTTTT. Translation gives CASSLYTLGGELFF.